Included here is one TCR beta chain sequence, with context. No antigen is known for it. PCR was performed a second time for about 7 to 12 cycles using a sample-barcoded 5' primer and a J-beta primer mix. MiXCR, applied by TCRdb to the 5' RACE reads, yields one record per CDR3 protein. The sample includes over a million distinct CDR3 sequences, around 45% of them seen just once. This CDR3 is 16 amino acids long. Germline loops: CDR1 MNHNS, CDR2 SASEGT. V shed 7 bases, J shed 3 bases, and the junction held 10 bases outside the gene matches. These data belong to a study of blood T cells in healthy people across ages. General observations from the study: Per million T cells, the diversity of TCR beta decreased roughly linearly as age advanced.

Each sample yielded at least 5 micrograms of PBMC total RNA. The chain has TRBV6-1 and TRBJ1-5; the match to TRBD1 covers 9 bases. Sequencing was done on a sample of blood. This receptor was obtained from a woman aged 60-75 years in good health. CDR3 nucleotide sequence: TGTGCCAGCATTCCGGGACAGGGAGATCCCAATCAGCCCCAGCATTTT. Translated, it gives CASIPGQGDPNQPQHF.